This T cell receptor beta chain is drawn from a study of T-cell reconstitution after alpha-beta-depleted transplantation in children. Library preparation (for TCRbeta) was performed with unique molecular identifiers. Each CDR3 protein gets one entry after TCRdb re-called the PCR reads with MiXCR. Seen here are hundreds of thousands of distinct CDR3 sequences, around a third observed once, and the top ten hold approximately 2.3%. The sequence was collected from a human donor who donated a stem cell graft to a child with aplastic anemia. The sample in question was PBMCs from the stem cell graft donor, obtained from the stem cell graft.

CDR3 protein: CASSQGPGGETQYF. DNA for the CDR3: TGCGCCAGCAGCCAAGGTCCCGGGGGGGAGACCCAGTACTTC. The chain joins TRBV4-3 to TRBJ2-5; TRBD2 agrees at 7 bases. J lost 5 bases, V lost 1 base, and 4 bases had no gene match. Germline V CDR1 and CDR2: LGHNA, YSLEER. This CDR3 comprises 14 residues.